This T cell receptor beta chain was recovered during a study of T cells in Graves' hyperthyroidism and ophthalmopathy. Study-level findings and limits: Most thyroid clonotypes expanded above 0.001 were also detected in blood. Progression to ophthalmopathy was predicted a median of 6.5 months early.

The CDR3 is 14 amino acids. Germline V gives CDR1 MNHEY, CDR2 SMNVEV (reference sequence). The junction had 8 bases not matched to a gene; V was cut back by 3 bases and J by 6 bases. Amplification yielded TCR beta CDR3 regions, with RNA transcripts as the source. With the HTBI primer set, the TCR CDR3 went through a first round of RT-PCR. One entry per CDR3 protein results from TCRdb running MiXCR on the multiplex PCR reads. The table has 600,000 to 800,000 distinct CDR3 sequences, about a third seen once. This clonotype occurred a few times. Its antigen remains unknown. This clonotype originated in a woman in her forties with Graves' hyperthyroidism. The sequenced sample consisted of blood. The chain has TRBV27 and TRBJ2-7; 7 bases agree with TRBD1. The CDR3 is CASSFDRVAAEQYF. Written as DNA, the CDR3 is TGTGCCAGCAGTTTCGACAGGGTTGCAGCCGAGCAGTACTTC.